This T cell receptor (beta chain) was retrieved from a study of radiation and T cells in renal cell carcinoma. Time point here: blood 4 weeks post-SBRT, at nephrectomy. Treatment in this sample: 15 Gy SBRT to primary tumor, nephrectomy 4 weeks later. After SBRT, blood was collected at 2 and 4 weeks, plus baseline. This table comes from immunoSEQ multiplex PCR, and its TCRdb copy is limited to in-frame clones, with some not included. The table lists 150,000 to 200,000 clones, roughly 90% of them singletons, with about 11% in the top ten. The study's findings and limits: Top tumor clonotypes rose in blood 2 weeks post-radiation, then contracted. Baseline intratumoral clonotype presence is unknown without pretreatment biopsies.

On this clone: What it recognizes is unknown. At the DNA level, this CDR3 is encoded by other sequences in the same sample as well.

The sequenced sample was blood, obtained from a patient whose treatment included radiotherapy and nephrectomy. The clonotype originates from a woman aged 45 to 65 with renal cell carcinoma.

CDR3 sequence: CASSLDRRDTQYF. The DNA of the CDR3 is TGTGCCAGCAGCTTAGACAGAAGAGATACGCAGTATTTT. The V and J genes are TRBV7-3 and TRBJ2-3; possible D gene TRBD1, 5 bases. Germline CDR1 is SGHTA and CDR2 is FQGTGA. V lost 2 bases to trimming and J lost 5 bases, with 8 bases between them. CDR3 length: 13 residues.